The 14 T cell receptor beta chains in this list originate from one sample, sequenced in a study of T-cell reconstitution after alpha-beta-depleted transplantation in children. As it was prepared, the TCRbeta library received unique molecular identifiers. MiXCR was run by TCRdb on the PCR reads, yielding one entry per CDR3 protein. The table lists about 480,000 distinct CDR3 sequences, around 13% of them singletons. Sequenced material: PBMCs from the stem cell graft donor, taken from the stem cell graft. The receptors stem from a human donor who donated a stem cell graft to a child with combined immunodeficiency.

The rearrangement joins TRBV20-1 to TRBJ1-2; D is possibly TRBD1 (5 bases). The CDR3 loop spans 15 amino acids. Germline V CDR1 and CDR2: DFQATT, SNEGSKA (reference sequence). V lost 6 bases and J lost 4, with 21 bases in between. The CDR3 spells CSAGGSIKEGYGYTF. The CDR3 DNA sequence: TGCAGTGCGGGGGGGTCCATCAAGGAGGGCTATGGCTACACCTTC.

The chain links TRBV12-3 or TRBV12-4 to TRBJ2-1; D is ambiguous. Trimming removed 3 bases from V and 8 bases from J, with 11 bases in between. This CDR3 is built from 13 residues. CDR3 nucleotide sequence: TGTGCCAGCAGTTTCCTTAGCCTACATGAGCAGTTCTTC. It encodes CASSFLSLHEQFF.

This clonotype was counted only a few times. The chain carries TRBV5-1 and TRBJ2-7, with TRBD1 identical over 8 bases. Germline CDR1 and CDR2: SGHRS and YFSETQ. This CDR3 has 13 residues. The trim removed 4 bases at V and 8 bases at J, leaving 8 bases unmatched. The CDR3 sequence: CASSVDRGAKQYF. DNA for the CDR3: TGCGCCAGCAGCGTTGACAGGGGTGCAAAGCAGTACTTC.

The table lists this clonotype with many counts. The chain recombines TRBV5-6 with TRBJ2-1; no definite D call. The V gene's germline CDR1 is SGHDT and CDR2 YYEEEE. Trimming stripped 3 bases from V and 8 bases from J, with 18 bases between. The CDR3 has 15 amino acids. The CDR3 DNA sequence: TGTGCCAGCAGCTCTAGGCCGACTGCGTGGGATGAGCAGTTCTTC. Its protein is CASSSRPTAWDEQFF.

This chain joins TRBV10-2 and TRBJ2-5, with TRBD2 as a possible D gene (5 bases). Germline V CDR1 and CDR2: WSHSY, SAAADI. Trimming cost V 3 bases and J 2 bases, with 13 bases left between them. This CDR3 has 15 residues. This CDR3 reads CASSESGRGQETQYF. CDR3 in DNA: TGCGCCAGCAGTGAATCTGGGAGAGGGCAAGAGACCCAGTACTTC.

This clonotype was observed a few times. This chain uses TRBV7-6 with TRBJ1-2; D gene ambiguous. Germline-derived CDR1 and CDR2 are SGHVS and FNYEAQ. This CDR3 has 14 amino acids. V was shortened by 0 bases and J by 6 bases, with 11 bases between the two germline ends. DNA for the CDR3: TGTGCCAGCAGCTTAGCGACTGGCGCGAATGGCTACACCTTC. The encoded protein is CASSLATGANGYTF.

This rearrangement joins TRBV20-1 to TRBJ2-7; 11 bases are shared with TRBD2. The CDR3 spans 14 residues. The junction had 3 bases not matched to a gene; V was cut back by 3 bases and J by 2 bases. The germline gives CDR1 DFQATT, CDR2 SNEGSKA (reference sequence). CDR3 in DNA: TGCAGTGCTAGCCGACTAGCGGGGACCTACGAGCAGTACTTC. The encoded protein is CSASRLAGTYEQYF.

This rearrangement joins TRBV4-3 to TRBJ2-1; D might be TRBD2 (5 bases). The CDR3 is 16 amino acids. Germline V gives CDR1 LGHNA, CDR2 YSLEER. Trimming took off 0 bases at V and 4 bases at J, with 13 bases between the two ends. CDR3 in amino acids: CASSQESASRYNEQFF. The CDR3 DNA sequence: TGCGCCAGCAGCCAAGAATCTGCTAGCAGGTACAATGAGCAGTTCTTC.

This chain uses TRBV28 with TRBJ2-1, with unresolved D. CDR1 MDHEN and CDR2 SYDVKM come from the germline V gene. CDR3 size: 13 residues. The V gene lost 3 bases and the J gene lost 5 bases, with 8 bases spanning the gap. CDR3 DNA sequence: TGTGCCAGCAGTTTGAGTGGGGACAATGAGCAGTTCTTC. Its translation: CASSLSGDNEQFF.

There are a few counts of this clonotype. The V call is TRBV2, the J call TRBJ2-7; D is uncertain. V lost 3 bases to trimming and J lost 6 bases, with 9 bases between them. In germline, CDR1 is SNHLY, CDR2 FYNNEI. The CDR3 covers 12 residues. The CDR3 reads CASSEGSFEQYF. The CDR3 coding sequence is TGTGCCAGCAGTGAGGGAAGCTTCGAGCAGTACTTC.

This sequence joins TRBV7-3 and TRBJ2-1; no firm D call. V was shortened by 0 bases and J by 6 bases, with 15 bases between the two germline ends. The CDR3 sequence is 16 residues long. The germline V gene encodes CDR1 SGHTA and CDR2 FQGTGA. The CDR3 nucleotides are TGTGCCAGCAGCTTAACAGGAGTAACAGTAGGCAATGAGCAGTTCTTC. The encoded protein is CASSLTGVTVGNEQFF.

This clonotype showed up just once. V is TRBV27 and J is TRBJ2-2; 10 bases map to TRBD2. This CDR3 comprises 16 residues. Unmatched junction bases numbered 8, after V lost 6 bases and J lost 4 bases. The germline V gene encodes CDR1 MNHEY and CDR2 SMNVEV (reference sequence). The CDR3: CASRPLAGDSTGELFF. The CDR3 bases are TGTGCCAGCAGACCCCTAGCGGGAGATAGCACCGGGGAGCTGTTTTTT.

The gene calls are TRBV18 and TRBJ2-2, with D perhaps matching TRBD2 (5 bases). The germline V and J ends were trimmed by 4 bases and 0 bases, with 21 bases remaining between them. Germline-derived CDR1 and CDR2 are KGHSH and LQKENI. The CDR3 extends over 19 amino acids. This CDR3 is CASSLRPGRVPTNTGELFF. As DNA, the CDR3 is TGTGCCAGCTCACTGCGACCTGGGCGGGTCCCTACGAACACCGGGGAGCTGTTTTTT.

The DNA of the CDR3 is TGTGCCAGCAGCCAAGGCCCCTCGGGGGGTCTAACAGATACGCAGTATTTT. Its protein product is CASSQGPSGGLTDTQYF. The V gene is TRBV4-2, the J gene TRBJ2-3; 7 bases map to TRBD2. V was pared by 1 base and J by 3 bases, with 10 bases of the junction left unmatched. CDR1 LGHNA and CDR2 YNFKEQ come from the germline V gene. The CDR3 covers 17 residues.